This T cell receptor beta chain appears in the sequencing data of a study of cytomegalovirus exposure and HLA in healthy donors. As for the study in general: Early released data had about 85 million unique TCRs, all coming from HLA-typed donors. Findings and caveats of the study: Analysis was carried out at a later point, and it linked a missense DCLRE1C variant to TCR beta V- and J-gene trimming. About 87% or about 30% of the time was how often most TCR beta V segments were productive, according to an earlier analysis. The study designated fewer than 200 TCR beta chains cytomegalovirus-associated.

Points on this clone: What it binds is not known.

Germline assignment: CDR1 SGHNT and CDR2 YYREEE (reference sequence). The CDR3 extends over 15 amino acids. The V end lost 3 bases, the J end lost 6 bases, and 15 bases lay between the germline ends. PCR used 60 Vbeta primers and 13 Jbeta primers. Sequencing used immunoSEQ multiplex PCR; TCRdb keeps in-frame clones, though not all of them. The sample lists around 210,000 clones, around 83% occurring once. The sequenced sample consisted of PBMCs. This receptor was identified in a girl aged 2-10 years in good health and CMV-seronegative. The genes are TRBV5-4 and TRBJ2-2; D unclear. The CDR3 bases are TGTGCCAGCAGCTCAAATGACTGGCTACCCGGGGAGCTGTTTTTT. Its protein product is CASSSNDWLPGELFF.